These 27 T cell receptor beta chains originate from one sample sequenced in a study of T cell changes during pregnancy in multiple sclerosis. Some clones are missing from TCRdb's copy, which holds only in-frame ones; the method was immunoSEQ multiplex PCR. The sample lists roughly 48,000 clones; roughly 94% were seen once. The sequencing here drew on CD8+ T cells from peripheral blood mononuclear cells, taken in the first trimester of pregnancy. Source of these receptors: a female donor with multiple sclerosis, enrolled in a pregnancy study.

This chain links TRBV27 with TRBJ1-1, with TRBD1 matching over 8 bases. The CDR3 loop spans 14 amino acids. Trimming took 3 bases from V and 2 from J; bases not matched to a gene: 2. Germline CDR1 MNHEY, CDR2 SMNVEV (reference sequence). This chain's CDR3 is CASSLTGVNTEAFF. In DNA form, the CDR3 reads TGTGCCAGCAGTTTGACAGGGGTAAACACTGAAGCTTTCTTT.

This rearrangement joins TRBV5-4 to TRBJ2-5, with 7 bases that match TRBD1. The CDR3 extends over 14 amino acids. V lost 4 bases, J lost 1 base, and 4 bases stayed unmatched. Germline-derived CDR1 and CDR2 are SGHNT and YYREEE (reference sequence). As DNA, the CDR3 is TGTGCCAGCAGCAGGACAGGCCTCCAAGAGACCCAGTACTTC. It translates to CASSRTGLQETQYF.

The chain employs TRBV27 and TRBJ2-3, with 7 bases matching TRBD2. The CDR3 is 14 amino acids. The V gene end was trimmed by 3 bases and the J gene end by 5 bases; junction bases not matched to a gene: 5. Germline CDR1 is MNHEY and CDR2 is SMNVEV (reference sequence). Here the CDR3 DNA reads TGTGCCAGCAGTTTCGCGGGAGCGGTAGATACGCAGTATTTT. Protein: CASSFAGAVDTQYF.

This clone is a singleton in its sample. The chain carries TRBV27 and TRBJ2-1, with 7 nucleotides matching TRBD1. There are 12 residues in the CDR3. J was trimmed by 8 bases and V by 5 bases; bases with no gene match: 3. The germline CDR1 and CDR2 sequences are MNHEY and SMNVEV (reference sequence). Here the CDR3 reads CASSPTGYEQFF. The CDR3 DNA sequence: TGTGCCAGCAGTCCGACAGGGTATGAGCAGTTCTTC.

The V call is TRBV4-2, the J call TRBJ1-1; perhaps TRBD1 as D (6 bases). Looked up from germline, CDR1 is LGHNA and CDR2 is YNFKEQ. Trimming removed 0 bases at V and 0 bases at J, with 17 bases between. The length of the CDR3 is 18 residues. The chain's CDR3 is CASSQDRARGFMNTEAFF. CDR3 bases: TGTGCCAGCAGCCAAGATCGCGCCAGGGGTTTTATGAACACTGAAGCTTTCTTT.

The chain links TRBV5-1 to TRBJ2-7; D may be TRBD1 (6 bases). This CDR3 comprises 15 residues. Germline V gene data show CDR1 as SGHRS and CDR2 as YFSETQ. V gave up 0 bases and J gave up 1 base, with 11 bases separating them. CDR3 amino acids: CASSLAPGQSYEQYF. DNA for the CDR3: TGCGCCAGCAGCTTGGCCCCCGGACAGTCCTACGAGCAGTACTTC. Using reference TRBV5-1 and TRBJ2-7 for the parts outside the CDR3, the full variable domain is KAGVTQTPRYLIKTRGQQVTLSCSPISGHRSVSWYQQTPGQGLQFLFEYFSETQRNKGNFPGRFSGRQFSNSRSEMNVSTLELGDSALYLCASSLAPGQSYEQYFGPGTRLTVT.

The CDR3 DNA reads TGTGCCAGTAGTATGTGGCCCGATGGAAACACCATATATTTT. It translates to CASSMWPDGNTIYF. The chain employs TRBV19 and TRBJ1-3; D gene ambiguous. CDR1 LNHDA and CDR2 SQIVND come from the germline V gene (reference sequence). The CDR3 consists of 14 residues. Trimming took off 3 bases at V and 3 bases at J, with 9 bases between the two ends.

CDR3 sequence: CASSQTGASSYNEQFF. In nucleotides, the CDR3 is TGTGCCAGCAGTCAAACAGGGGCCAGCTCCTACAATGAGCAGTTCTTC. V is TRBV27 and J is TRBJ2-1; 7 bases fit TRBD1. Germline CDR1 reads MNHEY; CDR2 reads SMNVEV (reference sequence). After removal of 5 bases from V and 0 bases from J, the junction contained 7 bases not matched to a gene. CDR3 length equals 16 residues.

This rearrangement joins TRBV21-1 to TRBJ2-7; the tabulated D call, TRBD1, remains unverified against the DNA. TRBV21-1 constitutes a pseudogene. CDR3 size: 14 residues. CDR3 in DNA: TGTGCCAGCAGCAAAGGACAGGGGGCTGACGAGCAGTACTTC. Translating gives CASSKGQGADEQYF.

This clone was counted a single time. V usage is TRBV5-6 and J usage is TRBJ2-3; no clear D. Per the germline V gene, CDR1 is SGHDT and CDR2 is YYEEEE. The length of the CDR3 is 13 residues. V shed 2 bases and J shed 4 bases, with 8 bases lying between them. The CDR3 DNA follows: TGTGCCAGCAGCTTTCCCTCGTCAGATACGCAGTATTTT. It translates to CASSFPSSDTQYF.

CDR3 in DNA: TGTGCCAGCAGTTACAGTGGGGGGGACCAAGAGACCCAGTACTTC. Its protein is CASSYSGGDQETQYF. This chain connects TRBV6-5 to TRBJ2-5; 7 bases map to TRBD2. CDR3 size: 15 residues. Germline CDR1 and CDR2: MNHEY and SVGAGI. The V and J ends lost 2 bases and 0 bases, in that order; junction bases with no gene match: 3.

The gene calls are TRBV13 and TRBJ1-2; possible D gene TRBD1, 5 bases. V lost 0 bases and J 2 bases, leaving 7 bases between the germline ends. Germline V gives CDR1 PRHDT, CDR2 FYEKMQ (reference sequence). The CDR3 spans 14 residues. CDR3 in amino acids: CASSLGTGNYGYTF. The CDR3, as DNA: TGTGCCAGCAGCTTAGGTACAGGCAACTATGGCTACACCTTC.

This clone was recorded only once. The J gene is TRBJ2-3, the V gene TRBV5-8; 12 bases agree with TRBD1. The CDR3 has 16 amino acids. With V trimmed by 2 bases and J by 4 bases, 5 bases remained unmatched. CDR1 is SGHTS, CDR2 YDEGEE, per germline. The CDR3 DNA reads as TGTGCCAGCAGCTTTCCGGGACAGGGGGCATCAGATACGCAGTATTTT. It translates to CASSFPGQGASDTQYF.

This chain joins TRBV2 and TRBJ2-5, with 10 bases lining up with TRBD1. Per germline, CDR1 SNHLY and CDR2 FYNNEI. The CDR3 consists of 15 residues. Germline trimming cut 3 bases from V and 5 bases from J; bases unmatched to any gene: 6. The CDR3 DNA is TGTGCCAGCAGTGACGTGACAGGGGGCTGGGAGACCCAGTACTTC. It codes for CASSDVTGGWETQYF.

The chain combines TRBV2 with TRBJ2-5; 7 nucleotides agree with TRBD2. CDR1 is SNHLY, CDR2 FYNNEI, per germline. V was pared by 6 bases and J by 5 bases, with 6 bases of the junction left unmatched. The length of the CDR3 is 13 residues. Here the CDR3 reads CASRGGRSETQYF. The CDR3 nucleotides are TGTGCCAGCAGGGGGGGGAGGTCCGAGACCCAGTACTTC.

Written as DNA, the CDR3 is TGTGCCAGCATTATGAGTCTAGCGGGAGTAACTACCCCCAATGAGCAGTTCTTC. Protein sequence: CASIMSLAGVTTPNEQFF. The V gene is TRBV28, the J gene TRBJ2-1; TRBD2 aligns across 10 bases. The J segment lost 6 bases and the V segment lost 7 bases, leaving 18 bases of the junction unmatched. The CDR3 consists of 18 residues. CDR1 and CDR2 (germline): MDHEN, SYDVKM.

This CDR3 is CASSPWGGRAKNEQFF. In DNA, the CDR3 is TGCGCCAGCAGCCCCTGGGGCGGGAGGGCCAAGAATGAGCAGTTCTTC. V is TRBV5-1 and J is TRBJ2-1; 9 bases fit TRBD2. Germline V lookup: CDR1 SGHRS, CDR2 YFSETQ. The CDR3 consists of 16 residues. The J segment lost 7 bases and the V segment lost 4 bases, leaving 12 bases of the junction unmatched.

The rearrangement uses TRBV5-5 and TRBJ2-7; D unclear. Trimming took off 2 bases at V and 2 bases at J, with 8 bases between the two ends. Looked up from germline, CDR1 is SGHKS and CDR2 is YYEKEE (reference sequence). CDR3 length: 13 amino acids. CDR3 amino acids: CASSFRLTYEQYF. CDR3 coding DNA: TGTGCCAGCAGCTTCCGCCTAACCTACGAGCAGTACTTC.

The rearrangement uses TRBV5-1 and TRBJ1-2; TRBD1 aligns across 9 bases. The CDR3 is made up of 15 amino acids. The junction had 6 bases not matched to a gene; V was cut back by 4 bases and J by 2 bases. CDR1 and CDR2 (germline): SGHRS, YFSETQ. The chain's CDR3 is CASSQGQGLNYGYTF. Written as DNA, the CDR3 is TGCGCCAGCAGCCAGGGACAGGGACTCAACTATGGCTACACCTTC.

The chain has TRBV7-6 and TRBJ2-3; TRBD2 is a possible D gene (6 bases). Trimming shortened V by 4 bases and J by 0 bases, and 14 bases separated the two germline ends. This CDR3 has 16 amino acids. Germline V gene lookup returns CDR1 SGHVS and CDR2 FNYEAQ. CDR3 sequence reads: CASSSEGGVSTDTQYF. The CDR3 coding sequence is TGTGCCAGCAGCTCAGAGGGCGGGGTTAGCACAGATACGCAGTATTTT.

The chain combines TRBV30 with TRBJ2-3; TRBD2 aligns across 12 bases. The germline CDR1 and CDR2 sequences are GTSNPN and SVGIG (reference sequence). J gave up 5 bases and V 1 base, and 10 bases lay outside the gene matches. The CDR3 has 17 amino acids. The CDR3 region is CAWSGLLAGGSGDTQYF. Written as DNA, the CDR3 is TGTGCCTGGAGTGGCCTACTAGCGGGAGGTTCTGGAGATACGCAGTATTTT. The full variable domain, with the rest looked up from reference TRBV30 and TRBJ2-3, is SQTIHQWPATLVQPVGSPLSLECTVEGTSNPNLYWYRQAAGRGLQLLFYSVGIGQISSEVPQNLSASRPQDRQFILSSKKLLLSDSGFYLCAWSGLLAGGSGDTQYFGPGTRLTVL.

The chain carries TRBV27 and TRBJ1-1; 8 nucleotides match TRBD1. The CDR3 length is 15 residues. V was pared by 3 bases and J by 3 bases, with 6 bases of the junction left unmatched. Germline CDR1 MNHEY, CDR2 SMNVEV (reference sequence). The DNA for the CDR3 is TGTGCCAGCAGTTTCTCAGGGGGCTTTGACACTGAAGCTTTCTTT. Translating it yields CASSFSGGFDTEAFF.

V and J are TRBV19 and TRBJ1-5; D remains ambiguous. The CDR3 is 13 residues long. The germline CDR1 and CDR2 sequences are LNHDA and SQIVND (reference sequence). V was pared by 7 bases and J by 6 bases, with 13 bases between. CDR3 sequence (DNA): TGTGCCAGTACCCCCGTAGGAGGTCAGCCCCAGCATTTT. Translating it yields CASTPVGGQPQHF.

This rearrangement joins TRBV28 to TRBJ2-3, with 15 bases lining up with TRBD2. Germline assignment: CDR1 MDHEN and CDR2 SYDVKM. The ends lost 4 bases at V and 6 bases at J; junction bases unmatched: 8. The CDR3 has 17 residues. CDR3 nucleotide sequence: TGTGCCAGCAGTTCAGGACTAGCGGGAGGGCCAGGGGATACGCAGTATTTT. It encodes CASSSGLAGGPGDTQYF.

The chain links TRBV5-1 to TRBJ1-1; TRBD1 matches 9 bases. With 2 bases clipped from V and 5 bases from J, the junction kept 4 bases outside the gene matches. The CDR3 spans 14 residues. The V gene's germline CDR1 is SGHRS and CDR2 YFSETQ. The CDR3 DNA follows: TGCGCCAGCAGCTTCCGGACAGGGGCGACTGAAGCTTTCTTT. Translated, it gives CASSFRTGATEAFF.

V and J are TRBV19 and TRBJ2-7; 7 positions agree with TRBD1. V lost 4 bases and J lost 2; bases outside the gene matches: 5. CDR1 LNHDA and CDR2 SQIVND come from the germline V gene (reference sequence). This CDR3 contains 14 residues. The CDR3: CASSSAGTAYEQYF. The CDR3 nucleotides read TGTGCCAGTAGTAGCGCCGGGACAGCCTACGAGCAGTACTTC.

This sequence joins TRBV6-1 and TRBJ1-1; no definite D call. Germline assignment: CDR1 MNHNS and CDR2 SASEGT. V was pared by 2 bases and J by 1 base, with 5 bases between. There are 13 residues in the CDR3. The CDR3 DNA sequence: TGTGCCAGCAGTGAACGAGAGAACACTGAAGCTTTCTTT. Amino acid sequence: CASSERENTEAFF.